Shown below are 2 T cell receptor beta chains from a single sample sequenced in a study of T cells after yellow fever vaccination. TCRdb analysed the 5' RACE reads with MiXCR anew, one entry per CDR3 protein. The sample has hundreds of thousands of distinct CDR3 sequences, roughly 5.2% seen once. This material consisted of CD4+ T cells sorted from PBMCs, taken on the day of the yellow fever booster vaccination. The receptors shown here come from a man in his late teens or twenties who received the YFV17D yellow fever vaccine.

This clonotype turned up a few times. The chain combines TRBV28 with TRBJ1-4; D is unresolved. CDR1 and CDR2 (germline): MDHEN, SYDVKM. The CDR3 length is 16 residues. V was clipped by 4 bases and J by 1 base, with 13 bases between them. CDR3 coding DNA: TGTGCCAGCAGTTACCTTGGACGTGGAACTAATGAAAAACTGTTTTTT. Translation gives CASSYLGRGTNEKLFF.

This chain links TRBV2 with TRBJ2-7; D may be TRBD1 or TRBD2 (6 bases each). The CDR3 loop spans 14 amino acids. The V end lost 7 bases, the J end lost 7 bases, and 20 bases lay between the germline ends. Germline lookup yields CDR1 SNHLY and CDR2 FYNNEI. CDR3 DNA: TGTGCCAGCACCAGCCAGGGGAGGACGGGGGAGCAGTACTTC. It encodes CASTSQGRTGEQYF.